This T cell receptor (beta chain) derives from a study of T cells after yellow fever vaccination. Study-level information: Low-cell-number fractions underwent preparation using SMART-Seq v4 Ultra Low Input.

Overall study findings and caveats: Detected again after the booster were most primary-vaccination clones, at almost 97% CD4 and about 89% CD8. Abundant bulk-population clonotypes could contaminate the FACS-sorted repertoires.

This clonotype turned up a few times. Its antigen is unknown. Trimming took 2 bases from V and 1 from J, leaving 8 bases between them. This CDR3 is 14 amino acids long. Looked up from germline, CDR1 is DFQATT and CDR2 is SNEGSKA (reference sequence). UMIs were added to TCR cDNA along with a universal primer site when it was made by 5'RACE template switching. Via MiXCR, TCRdb re-called the 5' RACE reads, giving one row per CDR3 protein. The sample has about 400,000 distinct CDR3 sequences; 11% are singletons. This specimen consisted of PBMCs, obtained on the day of the first yellow fever vaccination. This receptor was taken from a man younger than 35 who received the YFV17D yellow fever vaccine. The rearrangement links TRBV20-1 to TRBJ2-2, with D possibly TRBD1 on 6 matching bases. In DNA form, the CDR3 reads TGCAGTGCTAGAAGGACAGTGAACACCGGGGAGCTGTTTTTT. Translating gives CSARRTVNTGELFF.